The clone carrying this T cell receptor (beta chain) was seen more than once but under ten times. The antigen is not known. Gene names refer to mouse genes. From the germline J gene comes the end of the CDR3, since the read stops 4 residues before it. The source of the sample is a study of CD8+ T cells in alopecia areata. Study overall: The authors grafted skin from approximately 6-13-month-old C3H/HeJ donors with spontaneous alopecia onto approximately 6-11-week-old female C3H/HeJ mice.

The sequencing template was cDNA reverse transcribed from extracted RNA. TCRdb keeps only in-frame clones here, not all; method: immunoSEQ multiplex PCR. The sample includes approximately 300,000 clones, none of them occurring once. CDR3 length: 15 residues. Germline CDR1 and CDR2: NNHNN and SYGAGS (reference sequence). Unmatched junction bases numbered 1, after V lost 0 bases and J lost 5 bases. Study outcomes and limitations: Across lesional scalp, and particularly alopecia totalis/universalis, clonality surpassed that of normal scalp. In patients, TCRs were shared less clearly than in mice, and HLA may possibly be involved.

Cutaneous lymph node cells were pooled, and they were sorted using CD4, CD8alpha, NKG2D, NKG2ACE and other markers. The chain has TRBV13-2 and TRBJ2-1, with 11 bases lining up with TRBD2. This clonotype originated in a C3H/HeJ mouse with alopecia areata. As its MHC haplotype, the strain has H2-k. Sequenced input: CD4+ T cells sorted from a lymph node. The CDR3 region is CASGDGLGGDAEQFF. CDR3 bases read: TGTGCCAGCGGTGATGGACTGGGGGGGGATGCT.